The subject of this entry is one T cell receptor (beta chain). The antigen remains undetermined. This record comes from a study of beta chain features in type 1 diabetes. Study-wide background: Age, gender and cell yields were alike across patients and healthy donors.

Stem cell-like memory, regulatory, central memory and naive CD4+ cells were sorted via CD45RO/CCR7/CD25/CD127/CD95/CD27. General study findings and limits: Possible PCR preference for shorter templates applied equally to patients and controls. The question left open here concerned HLA type influencing TCRB rearrangement.

The investigators reverse transcribed all of the isolated RNA, so they sequenced expressed TCRB transcripts. Sequencing was performed with immunoSEQ multiplex PCR; in TCRdb, only in-frame clones are kept and a portion is missing. Of under 450,000 clones in the sample, more than 11% were seen once. This CDR3 contains 12 residues. Looked up from germline, CDR1 is SGHDT and CDR2 is YYEEEE. Trimming took off 4 bases at V and 0 bases at J, with 5 bases between the two ends. This chain links TRBV5-6 with TRBJ2-7; no reliable D call. The source is a man aged 30-40 years in good health. Sequenced input: naive CD4+ T cells from blood. The CDR3: CASSARSYEQYV. CDR3 nucleotides: TGTGCCAGCAGCGCCCGCTCCTACGAGCAGTACGTC.